One sample yielded the 16 T cell receptor beta chains listed below, sequenced in a study of T cell repertoires in cytomegalovirus infection. TCRdb analysed the reads with MiXCR anew, one entry per CDR3 protein. The sample holds hundreds of thousands of distinct CDR3 sequences, approximately 46% seen once. The antigens for these receptors are not known. The sample here was cultured PBMCs, taken from culture after CMV antigen stimulation. The source of these receptors is a human donor in good health (CMV status not recorded). Some clones in this sample may be carry-over from other donors' samples.

The chain combines TRBV28 with TRBJ1-1, with TRBD1 identical over 7 bases. The CDR3 has 16 amino acids. Germline V lookup: CDR1 MDHEN, CDR2 SYDVKM. Trimming removed 2 bases from V and 4 bases from J; junction bases left unmatched: 10. CDR3 DNA: TGTGCCAGCAGTTTAAGTGGACAGGAGTGGATCACTGAAGCTTTCTTT. As protein: CASSLSGQEWITEAFF.

The V call is TRBV4-3, the J call TRBJ2-5, with a possible D match to TRBD2 (5 bases). Germline values: CDR1 LGHNA, CDR2 YSLEER. This CDR3 has 15 residues. V lost 0 bases, J lost 2 bases, and 10 bases lay in between. The DNA of the CDR3 is TGCGCCAGCAGCCAAGATCTCGGACTTCAAGAGACCCAGTACTTC. Amino acid sequence: CASSQDLGLQETQYF.

The chain joins TRBV10-3 to TRBJ1-2, with D unclear. Trimming took 2 bases from V and 6 from J, leaving 25 bases between them. The CDR3 runs 18 residues. Germline values: CDR1 ENHRY, CDR2 SYGVKD. The CDR3 sequence: CAISEQASRFTRSNGYTF. CDR3 sequence (DNA): TGTGCCATCAGTGAGCAGGCGTCACGATTCACCAGGAGCAATGGCTACACCTTC.

This clonotype was seen only a few times. The genes are TRBV6-2 or TRBV6-3 and TRBJ1-2; a possible D gene is TRBD1 (6 bases). The V gene's germline CDR1 is MNHEY and CDR2 SVGEGT. This CDR3 is 13 amino acids long. Deletions cut 5 bases from V and 6 bases from J, with 13 bases between. CDR3 coding DNA: TGTGCCAGCAGTCCACAGGGATCCAATGGCTACACCTTC. Protein: CASSPQGSNGYTF.

This sequence joins TRBV28 and TRBJ2-4; TRBD2 aligns across 13 bases. With 5 bases clipped from V and 5 bases from J, the junction kept 9 bases outside the gene matches. The CDR3 has 17 amino acids. From germline, CDR1 is MDHEN and CDR2 SYDVKM. The CDR3 sequence: CASSPSGLAGEENIQYF. The CDR3 DNA reads TGTGCCAGCAGTCCCTCCGGACTAGCGGGAGAGGAAAACATTCAGTACTTC.

The chain uses TRBV7-6 and TRBJ1-1, with D possibly matching TRBD1 (5 bases). Trimming cost V 5 bases and J 6 bases, with 16 bases left between them. This CDR3 has 14 residues. Germline V CDR1 and CDR2: SGHVS, FNYEAQ. CDR3 sequence (DNA): TGTGCCAGCAGCCCGTTCAGGGTAGCTTCTGAAGCTTTCTTT. It encodes CASSPFRVASEAFF.

This rearrangement joins TRBV7-2 to TRBJ2-7; a possible D gene is TRBD1 (5 bases). This CDR3 comprises 16 residues. The germline V and J ends were trimmed by 2 bases and 3 bases, with 17 bases remaining between them. CDR1 SGHTA and CDR2 FQGNSA come from the germline V gene. CDR3 amino acids: CASSLTTWGTHYEQYF. The CDR3 nucleotides are TGTGCCAGCAGCTTAACGACCTGGGGCACCCACTACGAGCAGTACTTC.

The chain carries TRBV12-3 or TRBV12-4 and TRBJ2-3; 8 bases align to TRBD1. Trimming cost V 5 bases and J 7 bases; bases outside gene matches: 11. The CDR3 sequence is 15 residues long. The CDR3 is CASSQDRAALNTQYF. The DNA of the CDR3 is TGTGCCAGCAGTCAGGACAGGGCGGCTCTGAATACGCAGTATTTT.

The sample holds many counts of this clonotype. The CDR3 spells CASSLVLNTEAFF. CDR3 sequence (DNA): TGTGCCAGCAGTTTAGTTCTTAACACTGAAGCTTTCTTT. The chain combines TRBV27 with TRBJ1-1; the D is unclear. The V end was cut by 2 bases, the J end by 2 bases, with 6 bases between. The CDR3 consists of 13 residues. Germline CDR1 and CDR2: MNHEY and SMNVEV (reference sequence).

This chain connects TRBV6-6 to TRBJ1-2; a weak D match, TRBD1 (5 bases). The CDR3 is 12 residues long. The V end was cut by 2 bases, the J end by 8 bases, with 9 bases between. Germline values: CDR1 MNHNY, CDR2 SVGAGI (reference sequence). CDR3 residues: CASSYAGRGYTF. The CDR3 bases are TGTGCCAGCAGTTACGCGGGGCGGGGCTACACCTTC.

This clonotype was seen only a few times. The rearrangement links TRBV7-8 to TRBJ1-5, with TRBD1 identical over 9 bases. Losses at the gene ends were 5 bases for V and 3 bases for J; bases not matched to a gene: 11. Germline V lookup: CDR1 SGHVS, CDR2 FQNEAQ. The CDR3 runs 17 residues. CDR3 coding DNA: TGTGCCAGCAGCCTCCTGGGACAGGGCTCCCTCAATCAGCCCCAGCATTTT. It specifies CASSLLGQGSLNQPQHF. The whole variable domain, filled in from reference TRBV7-8 and TRBJ1-5, reads GAGVSQSPRYKVAKRGQDVALRCDPISGHVSLFWYQQALGQGPEFLTYFQNEAQLDKSGLPSDRFFAERPEGSVSTLKIQRTQQEDSAVYLCASSLLGQGSLNQPQHFGDGTRLSIL.

The chain joins TRBV7-2 to TRBJ1-2; TRBD1 might be the D (6 bases). Germline CDR1 reads SGHTA; CDR2 reads FQGNSA. Trimming left V 4 bases short and J 5 bases short, with 8 bases between. CDR3 length: 12 amino acids. The CDR3 protein is CASSSTGYGYTF. The CDR3 bases are TGTGCCAGCAGCTCGACAGGTTATGGCTACACCTTC.

The chain employs TRBV7-8 and TRBJ1-1; D might be TRBD1 (6 bases). V was trimmed by 5 bases and J by 0 bases, leaving 16 bases between them. The CDR3 runs to 16 residues. The V gene's germline CDR1 is SGHVS and CDR2 FQNEAQ. This chain's CDR3 is CASSPPRYRVNTEAFF. CDR3 bases: TGTGCCAGCAGCCCACCCCGGTACAGGGTGAACACTGAAGCTTTCTTT.

As regards this clonotype: This may arise from a read error, as a much more abundant clone is one base away. The CDR3 here is CASTLDRGTGELFF. CDR3 DNA sequence: TGTGCCAGCACCTTGGACAGGGGGACCGGGGAGCTGTTTTTT. This rearrangement joins TRBV7-2 to TRBJ2-2; 10 bases are a match to TRBD1. Unmatched junction bases numbered 4, after V lost 7 bases and J lost 5 bases. Germline V CDR1 and CDR2: SGHTA, FQGNSA. The CDR3 extends over 14 amino acids.

This clonotype was detected a few times. The rearrangement joins TRBV12-3 or TRBV12-4 to TRBJ1-1; D is unclear. The CDR3 runs 12 residues. Trimming pared 3 bases from V and 3 bases from J, leaving 5 bases between. Written as DNA, the CDR3 is TGTGCCAGCAGTTTGGAACACACTGAAGCTTTCTTT. As protein: CASSLEHTEAFF.

The chain employs TRBV5-4 and TRBJ2-2; perhaps TRBD1 as D (6 bases). The CDR3 is 16 amino acids. Between the trimmed V and J ends, which lost 0 bases and 2 bases, there was a span of 11 bases. Germline V gene lookup returns CDR1 SGHNT and CDR2 YYREEE (reference sequence). The CDR3 region is CASSLARGTNTGELFF. Written as DNA, the CDR3 is TGTGCCAGCAGCTTGGCCAGGGGCACTAACACCGGGGAGCTGTTTTTT.